A selection of T cell receptor beta chains follows, all from one sample in a study of blood T cell repertoires in COVID-19. Produced via immunoSEQ multiplex PCR; TCRdb's table is partial and in-frame only. There are 270,000 or so clones in the sample; roughly 84% occur only once, and about 6.9% lies in the top ten. Sequencing used PBMCs or T cells enriched from blood (not recorded which). These receptors originate from a woman aged 45-60 years who had been exposed to COVID-19. CDR3s include the opening cysteine and the closing phenylalanine or tryptophan. The order of the fields is clone size, V gene, D gene, J gene, CDR3 DNA, CDR3 protein. A D gene is named only where the DNA matches it firmly. Clone size is not always given. Where it is, it says once, few, many or a class for expanded clones.

-	TRBV6-5	-	TRBJ2-7	TGTGCCAGCGACGGGACATTTTTTCCACCTAGCTTC	CASDGTFFPPSF
-	TRBV5-1	TRBD2	TRBJ2-3	TGCGCCAGCAGCTTGGTCGGGGGGGCGGTCGGCACAGATACGCAGTATTTT	CASSLVGGAVGTDTQYF
-	TRBV28	-	TRBJ1-1	TGTGCCAGTCTTAGACAGGAGAACACTGAAGCTTTCTTT	CASLRQENTEAFF
-	TRBV7-8	TRBD1	TRBJ1-1	TGTGCCAGCAGCGTTACAGGGGGCGGCACTGAAGCTTTCTTT	CASSVTGGGTEAFF
-	TRBV5-5	-	TRBJ1-4	TGTGCCAGCAGCTTGGGGCTGACTAATGAAAAACTGTTTTTT	CASSLGLTNEKLFF
-	TRBV21-1	-	TRBJ1-5	TGTGCCAGCAGCGCCTTGGCACTAACAGGGGGAGAACAGCCCCAGCATTTT	CASSALALTGGEQPQHF
few	TRBV5-1	TRBD1	TRBJ2-2	TGCGCCAGCAGCGGGACAGGGGGCAGGGCCGGGGAGCTGTTTTTT	CASSGTGGRAGELFF
few	TRBV2	TRBD1	TRBJ2-7	TGTGCCAGCAGTGATCAAGGGGGCACCTACGAGCAGTACTTC	CASSDQGGTYEQYF
-	TRBV12-3/TRBV12-4	-	TRBJ1-1	TGTGCCAGCAGGCCTGGACTTAACACTGAAGCTTTCTTT	CASRPGLNTEAFF
once	TRBV6-5	-	TRBJ1-6	TGTGCCAGCAAGGACTCGGAAAATTCACCCCTCCACTTT	CASKDSENSPLHF
-	TRBV6-1	-	TRBJ1-1	TGTGCCAGCAGTAAAGCTACGAGATATGGACAGACTAACACTGAAGCTTTCTTT	CASSKATRYGQTNTEAFF
-	TRBV18	TRBD2	TRBJ2-1	TGTGCCAGCTCCCGCGGACTAGCGGACAATGAGCAGTTCTTC	CASSRGLADNEQFF
-	TRBV13	-	TRBJ1-4	TGTGCCAGCAGCTCCCCAAGGACACGGGAAAAACTGTTTTTT	CASSSPRTREKLFF
-	TRBV15	TRBD2	TRBJ2-1	TGTGCCACCAGCAGAGGGGGACTAGCCCCCTACAATGAGCAGTTCTTC	CATSRGGLAPYNEQFF
-	TRBV6-5	TRBD1	TRBJ1-4	TGTGCCAGCAAACCGGGACAGGGATATGAAAAACTGTTTTTT	CASKPGQGYEKLFF
-	TRBV9	TRBD2	TRBJ2-3	TGTGCCAGCACCATGACTAGCGGGGGGACAGATACGCAGTATTTT	CASTMTSGGTDTQYF
-	TRBV11-2	TRBD1	TRBJ1-6	TGTGCCAGCAGCTTAGAGGGGGGACAGGCGTTCTATAATTCACCCCTCCACTTT	CASSLEGGQAFYNSPLHF
-	TRBV24-1	-	TRBJ1-4	TGTGCCACCAGTGATTCGGACAGATTTAATGAAAAACTGTTTTTT	CATSDSDRFNEKLFF
-	TRBV12-3/TRBV12-4	TRBD1	TRBJ1-1	TGTGCCAGCACCAAGACAGGGGGGACTGAAGCTTTCTTT	CASTKTGGTEAFF
once	TRBV7-2	-	TRBJ2-2	TGTGCCAGCAGCGCCCCCGGGACAGAGCTGTTTTTT	CASSAPGTELFF
-	TRBV4-3	-	TRBJ1-3	TGCGCCAGCAGCCAAGAAACGGGATCTGGAAACACCATATATTTT	CASSQETGSGNTIYF
-	TRBV4-1	-	TRBJ2-1	TGCGCCAGCAGCCAAGTATTCTCCAATGAGCAGTTCTTC	CASSQVFSNEQFF
-	TRBV6-6	TRBD2	TRBJ2-3	TGTGCCAGCAGTTACTCGATAGGCGGGGGAGGGAATACGCAGTATTTT	CASSYSIGGGGNTQYF
-	TRBV28	TRBD1	TRBJ1-2	TGTGCCAGCAGTCATCTGAGACAGGGGGGCTATGGCTACACCTTC	CASSHLRQGGYGYTF
-	TRBV7-9	-	TRBJ2-7	TGTGCCAGCAGCTCCGGACTCTACGAGCAGTACTTC	CASSSGLYEQYF
-	TRBV7-6	-	TRBJ1-3	TGTGCCAGCAGCTTAGGAGTCAATACAGCAGGAAACACCATATATTTT	CASSLGVNTAGNTIYF
once	TRBV11-2	-	TRBJ2-7	TGTGCCAGCAGCTTGGGGACTGGCGCCTACGAGCAGTACTTC	CASSLGTGAYEQYF
-	TRBV29-1	-	TRBJ1-1	TGCAGCGTTGGTACGAGACAGGCGAACACTGAAGCTTTCTTT	CSVGTRQANTEAFF
-	TRBV28	TRBD1	TRBJ2-7	TGTGCCAGCAGTTTCCCGGGACAGGGGGCCTACGAGCAGTACTTC	CASSFPGQGAYEQYF
-	TRBV11-2	TRBD2	TRBJ2-3	TGTGCCAGCAGCTCGAACGACCATAGACTAGCGGGGAGCACAGATACGCAGTATTTT	CASSSNDHRLAGSTDTQYF
-	TRBV11-2	TRBD2	TRBJ2-2	TGTGCCAGCAGCTTGGGCCCGGGGGGAACCGGGGAGCTGTTTTTT	CASSLGPGGTGELFF
-	TRBV7-6	-	TRBJ1-2	TGTGCCAGCAGCTTAGCAGGGGATGGCTACACCTTC	CASSLAGDGYTF
-	TRBV6-5	-	TRBJ1-1	TGTGCCAGCAGTCGGGCCCAGGGCACTGAAGCTTTCTTT	CASSRAQGTEAFF
once	TRBV5-4	TRBD1	TRBJ2-1	TGTGCCAGCAGCTTGGGGGACAGGGGGCGGGCGAACAATGAGCAGTTCTTC	CASSLGDRGRANNEQFF
-	TRBV5-1	TRBD2	TRBJ2-3	TGCGCCAGCAGTTTTCGACTAGCGGGACGCACAGATACGCAGTATTTT	CASSFRLAGRTDTQYF
-	TRBV18	-	TRBJ2-2	TGTGCCAGCTCATCAACCTACGGGGGTGCAGCCGGGGAGCTGTTTTTT	CASSSTYGGAAGELFF
-	TRBV29-1	TRBD1	TRBJ1-1	TGCAGCGCGAACAGGGGGAGGGAGGCTTTCTTT	CSANRGREAFF
-	TRBV7-3	-	TRBJ2-6	TGTGCCAGCAGCCTAGGACAGTCCCCTAGGGCCAACGTCCTGACTTTC	CASSLGQSPRANVLTF
many	TRBV7-2	-	TRBJ2-1	TGTGCCAGCAGCCCGTGGACTTCCTACAATGAGCAGTTCTTC	CASSPWTSYNEQFF
once	TRBV3-1/TRBV3-2	-	TRBJ1-1	TGTGCCAGCAGCCCAAATGTGGTGTATCGGGGGAAGGACACTGAAGCTTTCTTT	CASSPNVVYRGKDTEAFF
-	TRBV7-8	-	TRBJ1-5	TGTGCCAGCAGCCAAGTCGGGGTCGAAGGGCAGCCCCAGCATTTT	CASSQVGVEGQPQHF
-	TRBV11-3	-	TRBJ2-5	TGTGCCAGCAGCTCGGGAGCGGAGCCGGGGGTCCAGTACTTC	CASSSGAEPGVQYF
-	TRBV27	-	TRBJ1-6	TGTGCCAGCAGTTCCTCGGTCCCCCTGGGCTCACCCCTCCACTTT	CASSSSVPLGSPLHF
-	TRBV6-5	-	TRBJ2-5	TGTGCCAGCAGTTACGCGGAGACCCAGTACTTC	CASSYAETQYF
-	TRBV3-1/TRBV3-2	TRBD2	TRBJ2-3	TGTGCCAGCAGCCCGGCAATCACTAGCGTTACAGATACGCAGTATTTT	CASSPAITSVTDTQYF
once	TRBV6-1	-	TRBJ1-5	TGTGCCAGCAGTGAAGACAGGGACCAGCCCCAGCATTTT	CASSEDRDQPQHF
once	TRBV27	-	TRBJ1-2	TGTGCCAGCAGTCCCGACAGGAACTATGGCTACACCTTC	CASSPDRNYGYTF
-	TRBV18	TRBD1	TRBJ2-7	TGTGCCAGCTCACCTGGGACAGTCCCGGGGGAGCAGTACTTC	CASSPGTVPGEQYF
-	TRBV7-3	-	TRBJ2-3	TGTGCCAGCAGCTCATCCACAGATACGCAGTATTTT	CASSSSTDTQYF
-	TRBV19	-	TRBJ2-5	TGTGCCAGTAGTACCGGACAGCAAGAGACCCAGTACTTC	CASSTGQQETQYF
-	TRBV25-1	-	TRBJ2-5	TGTGCCAGCAGTGAACCGGGACTGGGGGGAGAGACCCAGTACTTC	CASSEPGLGGETQYF
few	TRBV19	-	TRBJ1-1	TGTGCCAGTAGTCTTTTCCAGGGTAGCACTGAAGCTTTCTTT	CASSLFQGSTEAFF
few	TRBV5-1	TRBD2	TRBJ2-2	TGCGCCAGCAGCCCCCGCACGGTAGCGGGGGGCGGGGCCGGGGAGCTGTTTTTT	CASSPRTVAGGGAGELFF
-	TRBV19	TRBD1	TRBJ2-2	TGTGCCAGTAGGACAGGGGGCACCGGGGAGCTGTTTTTT	CASRTGGTGELFF
-	TRBV28	TRBD1	TRBJ1-5	TGTGCCAGCAGCTCGACAGGGGCGAAGCCCCAGCATTTT	CASSSTGAKPQHF
-	TRBV5-4	-	TRBJ1-4	TGTGCCAGCAGCCCACAGGGCCCTAATGAAAAACTGTTTTTT	CASSPQGPNEKLFF
few	TRBV28	-	TRBJ1-1	TGTGCCAGCAGTTTGTCGGGGAAAGCTTTCTTT	CASSLSGKAFF
-	TRBV24-1	-	TRBJ1-2	TGTGCCACCACGGGGGGATTCTACACCTTC	CATTGGFYTF
-	TRBV2	-	TRBJ2-7	TGTGCCAGCAGTGAACTCAGGGCCTACGAGCAGTACTTC	CASSELRAYEQYF